Included here is one T cell receptor (beta chain) sequence, with context. This clonotype has a count of ten or more. Its cognate antigen has yet to be identified. It has no much larger one-base neighbor in the sample; base qualities were not kept. This sample is part of a study of response to subunit inactivated influenza vaccine (dated by TCRdb to the late 2010s). Some background on the complete study: Deep quantitative profiling of the T cell receptor repertoire was used in the study to follow responses to a trivalent subunit inactivated influenza vaccine.

The paper as a whole reports these results and caveats: It was suggested by the authors that each seasonal influenza vaccination may recruit only a limited number of new T cells.

Libraries were made using RT-PCR. Instrument used: Illumina HiSeq 2500. TCRdb's own reprocessing of the public reads used fastp at Q25 and MiXCR and kept productive beta chains. Rows matching on CDR3 protein sequence are summarized as one entry with the most common DNA and genes. A total of 500,000 to 550,000 distinct CDR3 sequences appear in this sample, more than 7% of them only once. The ten biggest clones cover around 13% of the sample. This receptor was identified in a man in his fifties or sixties who received an inactivated influenza vaccine. Donor details come from another sample of the same person, matched by shared clones. This sample comprised PBMCs from blood, obtained around 2 years after vaccination.

The DNA is as follows: TGTGCCATCAGCGGGGGAGTGGGGCAAGAGACCCAGTACTTC. Its protein reads: CAISGGVGQETQYF. The chain links TRBV10-3 with TRBJ2-5; TRBD2 is perhaps the D gene, given 6 matching bases. CDR1 and CDR2 are drawn from the germline V gene: ENHRY, SYGVKD. The junction shows trimming of 6 bases on V and 2 bases on J, plus 13 bases between the germline ends. Including cysteine and phenylalanine, the CDR3 has 14 amino acids. The entry retains the CDR3 DNA only, 42 bases that are in frame from base 1.